The clone carrying this TCR beta chain was seen many times. Antigen: not known. The CDR3 regions of TCR beta were amplified from RNA transcripts. RT-PCR in the first round (using the HTBI primer set) targeted the TCR CDR3. Each CDR3 protein is one row after TCRdb ran MiXCR on the multiplex PCR reads. The repertoire has 250,000 to 300,000 distinct CDR3 sequences, 13% to 15% of them found once; the top ten carry 13%. This specimen belongs to a study of T cells in Graves' hyperthyroidism and ophthalmopathy. The trim removed 6 bases at V and 1 base at J, leaving 4 bases unmatched. The CDR3 covers 16 residues. The germline V gene has CDR1 MNHNS and CDR2 SASEGT. The study, taken as a whole, reports: Ophthalmopathy and stable hyperthyroidism were told apart by a 13 V-J model.

Patients aged 18 to 65 had newly diagnosed hyperthyroidism that had lasted under 2 months. The receptor comes from a woman in her forties with Graves' hyperthyroidism that later progressed to Graves' ophthalmopathy. The rearrangement joins TRBV6-1 to TRBJ2-2; 11 nucleotides line up with TRBD2. The sequenced material came from blood. In DNA form, the CDR3 reads TGTGCCAGCAGAAAAGGGACTAGCGGGAACACCGGGGAGCTGTTTTTT. Protein sequence: CASRKGTSGNTGELFF.